These 32 T cell receptor beta chains share one sample of origin, sequenced in a study of cytomegalovirus exposure and HLA in healthy donors. Method: immunoSEQ multiplex PCR; TCRdb's copy keeps in-frame clones and lacks some. This table has 150,000 to 200,000 clones, roughly 82% appearing once. The sample comprised PBMCs. The receptors stem from a man younger than 35 in good health and CMV-seropositive.

This rearrangement joins TRBV15 to TRBJ2-7; D not certain. V lost 1 base and J lost 6, with 10 bases in between. This CDR3 spans 13 amino acids. Germline lookup yields CDR1 LNHNV and CDR2 YYDKDF (reference sequence). The CDR3 nucleotides are TGTGCCACCAGCAGAGGTGGCAGGCCCGAGCAGTACTTC. This translates into CATSRGGRPEQYF.

V usage is TRBV28 and J usage is TRBJ2-1; 7 bases map to TRBD2. Per germline, CDR1 MDHEN and CDR2 SYDVKM. The CDR3 spans 15 residues. V dropped 6 bases and J dropped 4; count of bases not matched to a gene: 9. This CDR3 is CASRRASGGYNEQFF. The CDR3 coding sequence is TGTGCCAGCAGGCGAGCTAGCGGAGGATACAATGAGCAGTTCTTC.

This rearrangement joins TRBV5-1 to TRBJ2-3; TRBD2 matches 9 bases. The CDR3 consists of 16 residues. Unmatched junction bases numbered 10, after V lost 2 bases and J lost 6 bases. Germline V gene lookup returns CDR1 SGHRS and CDR2 YFSETQ. The CDR3 is CASSLRLAEAIDTQYF. CDR3 DNA: TGCGCCAGCAGCTTAAGACTAGCGGAAGCTATTGATACGCAGTATTTT.

This clone was observed once. The rearrangement uses TRBV27 and TRBJ1-1, with D perhaps matching TRBD1 (5 bases). Trimming left V 1 base short and J 1 base short, with 10 bases between. Germline CDR1 and CDR2: MNHEY and SMNVEV (reference sequence). The CDR3 extends over 15 amino acids. As DNA, the CDR3 is TGTGCCAGCAGTTTATGGGGGGGTTCGAACACTGAAGCTTTCTTT. As protein: CASSLWGGSNTEAFF.

The rearrangement uses TRBV9 and TRBJ1-3, with no clear D. V was pared by 0 bases and J by 0 bases, with 7 bases between. Germline values: CDR1 SGDLS, CDR2 YYNGEE. This CDR3 is built from 15 residues. CDR3 DNA sequence: TGTGCCAGCAGCGTAGTAGGAGGCTCTGGAAACACCATATATTTT. Translated, it gives CASSVVGGSGNTIYF.

J is TRBJ2-7 and V is TRBV20-1, with no clear D. The CDR3 totals 11 residues. Germline V CDR1 and CDR2: DFQATT, SNEGSKA (reference sequence). Trimming pared 6 bases from V and 6 bases from J, leaving 12 bases between. The CDR3 protein is CSARVFPEQYF. As DNA, the CDR3 is TGCAGTGCCCGGGTTTTCCCCGAGCAGTACTTC.

The chain links TRBV28 to TRBJ1-3, with 9 bases that match TRBD1. The CDR3 consists of 14 residues. Germline trimming cut 8 bases from V and 3 bases from J; bases unmatched to any gene: 5. Germline loops: CDR1 MDHEN, CDR2 SYDVKM. The CDR3, as DNA: TGTGCCAGCTGCGGACAGGGGATTGGAAACACCATATATTTT. Its protein is CASCGQGIGNTIYF. The variable domain in full, completed from reference TRBV28 and TRBJ1-3, reads DVKVTQSSRYLVKRTGEKVFLECVQDMDHENMFWYRQDPGLGLRLIYFSYDVKMKEKGDIPEGYSVSREKKERFSLILESASTNQTSMYLCASCGQGIGNTIYFGEGSWLTVV.

This clone came up once. The V call is TRBV4-3, the J call TRBJ1-1; possible D gene TRBD1, 6 bases. Trimming removed 2 bases at V and 5 bases at J, with 9 bases between. Germline assignment: CDR1 LGHNA and CDR2 YSLEER. This CDR3 is 13 amino acids long. CDR3 region: CASSQNRVTEAFF. DNA for the CDR3: TGCGCCAGCAGCCAAAACAGGGTAACTGAAGCTTTCTTT.

The rearrangement links TRBV5-4 to TRBJ2-7; TRBD2 is a possible D gene (6 bases). V was cut by 4 bases and J by 6 bases, with 11 bases left in between. CDR1 and CDR2 (germline): SGHNT, YYREEE (reference sequence). The CDR3 length is 12 residues. The CDR3 nucleotides read TGTGCCAGCAGCCCGGAGGGGCTCGAGCAGTACTTC. Residues: CASSPEGLEQYF.

This chain joins TRBV11-2 and TRBJ1-2; maybe TRBD1 (5 bases). The CDR3 covers 14 residues. Trimming pared 3 bases from V and 2 bases from J, leaving 10 bases between. Germline assignment: CDR1 SGHAT and CDR2 FQNNGV. CDR3 in amino acids: CASSFMDKNYGYTF. CDR3 bases: TGTGCCAGCAGCTTCATGGACAAAAACTATGGCTACACCTTC.

The chain has TRBV29-1 and TRBJ1-5, with no clear D. Germline V gene sequence: CDR1 SQVTM, CDR2 ANQGSEA. V dropped 4 bases and J dropped 2 bases, with 6 bases sitting between them. The CDR3 has 12 amino acids. The CDR3 DNA reads TGCAGCGTTGGGGAGGGCAATCAGCCCCAGCATTTT. This codes for CSVGEGNQPQHF.

The table lists this clone with a few counts. This chain connects TRBV6-6 to TRBJ1-2; D gene uncertain. V dropped 5 bases and J dropped 3 bases, with 16 bases sitting between them. The CDR3 runs 15 residues. Germline loops: CDR1 MNHNY, CDR2 SVGAGI (reference sequence). The CDR3 region is CASSPSGTRYYGYTF. The CDR3 region has the DNA TGTGCCAGCAGTCCGAGCGGCACGAGATACTATGGCTACACCTTC.

This clone was detected a few times. The V gene is TRBV2, the J gene TRBJ1-3; D gene uncertain. This CDR3 region has 11 residues. V was clipped by 6 bases and J by 5 bases, with 5 bases between them. The germline CDR1 and CDR2 sequences are SNHLY and FYNNEI. CDR3 residues: CASSRRNTIYF. In nucleotides, the CDR3 is TGTGCCAGCAGCCGTCGAAACACCATATATTTT.

The chain uses TRBV10-3 and TRBJ2-1; no clear D gene. Trimming shortened V by 8 bases and J by 10 bases, and 12 bases separated the two germline ends. CDR1 is ENHRY, CDR2 SYGVKD, per germline. The CDR3 sequence is 11 residues long. The CDR3 DNA sequence: TGTGCCATCTCGGTCGGCAGGGAGCAGTTCTTC. It codes for CAISVGREQFF.

The chain recombines TRBV4-1 with TRBJ2-1; TRBD2 matches at 12 bases. J lost 7 bases, V lost 3 bases, and 7 bases had no gene match. Looked up from germline, CDR1 is MGHRA and CDR2 is YSYEKL. The length of the CDR3 is 16 residues. DNA for the CDR3: TGCGCCAGCAGCCAGGACCTAGCGGGAGGGGAGAATGAGCAGTTCTTC. This sequence encodes CASSQDLAGGENEQFF.

The chain combines TRBV10-3 with TRBJ1-5; D gene ambiguous. Deletions cut 10 bases from V and 5 bases from J, with 6 bases between. Germline V lookup: CDR1 ENHRY, CDR2 SYGVKD. This CDR3 is built from 10 residues. The CDR3: CATQDQPQHF. The CDR3 nucleotides are TGTGCCACCCAGGATCAGCCCCAGCATTTT.

The chain is built from TRBV9 and TRBJ2-1, with 8 bases that match TRBD1. V gave up 6 bases and J gave up 6 bases; unmatched junction bases: 11. Germline assignment: CDR1 SGDLS and CDR2 YYNGEE. This CDR3 is 15 amino acids long. CDR3 nucleotide sequence: TGTGCCAGCACCCGGACAGGGCTAACTCTCAATGAGCAGTTCTTC. Amino acid sequence: CASTRTGLTLNEQFF.

The CDR3 here is CASSFLVDRGSYEQYF. Here the CDR3 DNA reads TGTGCCAGCAGTTTTCTGGTGGACAGGGGCTCCTACGAGCAGTACTTC. The chain couples TRBV27 to TRBJ2-7; 9 bases agree with TRBD1. V dropped 3 bases and J dropped 0; count of bases not matched to a gene: 6. The length of the CDR3 is 16 residues. In germline, CDR1 is MNHEY, CDR2 SMNVEV (reference sequence).

This clone is a singleton in its sample. The rearrangement uses TRBV6-6 and TRBJ2-2, with 9 bases aligning to TRBD1. Germline values: CDR1 MNHNY, CDR2 SVGAGI (reference sequence). J lost 3 bases, V lost 3 bases, and 2 bases had no gene match. The CDR3 runs to 15 residues. CDR3 residues: CASSYGQGYTGELFF. In DNA, the CDR3 is TGTGCCAGCAGTTATGGACAGGGGTACACCGGGGAGCTGTTTTTT.

The chain joins TRBV9 to TRBJ1-2; D is uncertain. The germline V and J ends were trimmed by 0 bases and 7 bases, with 13 bases remaining between them. The germline V gene encodes CDR1 SGDLS and CDR2 YYNGEE. The CDR3 is 14 residues long. CDR3 nucleotide sequence: TGTGCCAGCAGCGTAGCTGCAGGCCGGGGTGGCTACACCTTC. Translating it yields CASSVAAGRGGYTF.

V and J are TRBV4-1 and TRBJ2-7, with 7 positions matching TRBD2. This CDR3 has 15 residues. The V gene end was trimmed by 1 base and the J gene end by 6 bases; junction bases not matched to a gene: 9. The germline CDR1 and CDR2 sequences are MGHRA and YSYEKL. In nucleotides, the CDR3 is TGCGCCAGCAGCCAAGTTGGCGGGAGACGTGGCGAGCAGTACTTC. Its translation is CASSQVGGRRGEQYF.

The rearrangement links TRBV9 to TRBJ2-3; D not certain. The germline V gene has CDR1 SGDLS and CDR2 YYNGEE. The CDR3 spans 15 residues. The V end was cut by 4 bases, the J end by 1 base, with 13 bases between. The DNA of the CDR3 is TGTGCCAGCAGCCCGCGTCAGCGTCGCACAGATACGCAGTATTTT. Protein: CASSPRQRRTDTQYF.

Only one count was recorded for this clone. The J gene is TRBJ2-7, the V gene TRBV13; 9 nucleotides agree with TRBD2. From germline, CDR1 is PRHDT and CDR2 FYEKMQ (reference sequence). This CDR3 is built from 19 residues. The trim removed 2 bases at V and 1 base at J, leaving 15 bases unmatched. The CDR3 protein is CASSLPITETSGHSYEQYF. CDR3 nucleotide sequence: TGTGCCAGCAGCTTACCGATTACCGAGACTAGCGGCCATTCCTACGAGCAGTACTTC.

The rearrangement links TRBV7-6 to TRBJ1-5, with TRBD1 matching 11 bases. J lost 4 bases, V lost 5 bases, and 4 bases had no gene match. Germline CDR1 is SGHVS and CDR2 is FNYEAQ. The CDR3 loop spans 15 amino acids. DNA of the CDR3: TGTGCCAGCAGCAGCCGGGACAGGGGGAATCAGCCCCAGCATTTT. Protein product: CASSSRDRGNQPQHF.

The sample holds a few counts of this clone. The chain has TRBV28 and TRBJ2-7, with TRBD2 matching 13 bases. The V and J ends lost 4 bases and 2 bases, in that order; junction bases with no gene match: 8. The CDR3 loop spans 17 amino acids. Germline CDR1 reads MDHEN; CDR2 reads SYDVKM. CDR3 bases: TGTGCCAGCAGTTGGGGACTAGCGGGGAGGTTAGCCTACGAGCAGTACTTC. Its translation: CASSWGLAGRLAYEQYF.

The chain uses TRBV27 and TRBJ2-5, with D possibly matching TRBD2 (6 bases). Deletions cut 5 bases from V and 5 bases from J, with 15 bases between. The length of the CDR3 is 14 residues. Germline V gene lookup returns CDR1 MNHEY and CDR2 SMNVEV (reference sequence). The CDR3, as DNA: TGTGCCAGCAGTGCCTCGACGGGGAGGGAGACCCAGTACTTC. Its protein is CASSASTGRETQYF.

V and J are TRBV4-2 and TRBJ2-3; 7 bases are a match to TRBD2. Trimming at V came to 0 bases and at J to 1 base, leaving 4 bases not matched to a gene. The CDR3 loop spans 16 amino acids. CDR1 is LGHNA, CDR2 YNFKEQ, per germline. CDR3 sequence: CASSQEGLAGTDTQYF. DNA of the CDR3: TGTGCCAGCAGCCAAGAAGGGCTAGCGGGCACAGATACGCAGTATTTT.

V and J are TRBV29-1 and TRBJ2-7; D is perhaps TRBD2 (6 bases). Trimming took off 6 bases at V and 0 bases at J, with 15 bases between the two ends. From germline, CDR1 is SQVTM and CDR2 ANQGSEA. The CDR3 consists of 14 residues. The CDR3 sequence is CSVAGLDLSYEQYF. In DNA, the CDR3 is TGCAGCGTGGCGGGACTCGACCTCTCCTACGAGCAGTACTTC.

The count of this clone is one. This chain connects TRBV9 to TRBJ2-1; D perhaps matches TRBD1 (5 bases). CDR3 length: 15 amino acids. Per germline, CDR1 SGDLS and CDR2 YYNGEE. V gave up 4 bases and J gave up 5 bases, with 16 bases separating them. The CDR3 sequence is CASSPSSRVDNEQFF. CDR3 nucleotides: TGTGCCAGCAGCCCAAGTAGCAGGGTGGACAATGAGCAGTTCTTC.

This chain connects TRBV11-3 to TRBJ1-1; possibly TRBD1 for D (6 bases). Germline CDR1 reads SGHNT; CDR2 reads YENEEA. The CDR3 covers 13 residues. V was trimmed by 5 bases and J by 3 bases, leaving 10 bases between them. The CDR3 DNA reads as TGTGCCAGCAGCGAACAGGGAGACACTGAAGCTTTCTTT. It codes for CASSEQGDTEAFF.

The chain links TRBV28 to TRBJ2-3, with D hard to call. CDR1 is MDHEN, CDR2 SYDVKM, per germline. The V end lost 7 bases, the J end lost 7 bases, and 18 bases lay between the germline ends. The CDR3 loop spans 14 amino acids. CDR3 protein: CASTQNLGSYTQYF. The CDR3 DNA reads TGTGCCAGCACCCAAAACCTCGGGTCCTATACGCAGTATTTT.

In this sample, this clone turned up once. The chain employs TRBV14 and TRBJ2-1; 9 bases line up with TRBD2. Germline V gene sequence: CDR1 SGHDN, CDR2 FVKESK. After removal of 4 bases from V and 4 bases from J, the junction contained 8 bases not matched to a gene. The CDR3 contains 16 residues. CDR3 in amino acids: CASSLSGLAFYNEQFF. In DNA, the CDR3 is TGTGCCAGCAGCCTGTCAGGACTAGCGTTTTACAATGAGCAGTTCTTC.